This is a list of T cell receptor beta chains from one sample in a study of blood T cells in healthy people across ages. TCRdb independently ran MiXCR on the 5' RACE reads; one entry per CDR3 protein. Here the sample spans 550,000 to 600,000 distinct CDR3 sequences, around 50% being singletons. Sequenced input: blood. The receptors were sampled from a man older than 75 in good health. CDR3s include the opening cysteine and the closing phenylalanine or tryptophan. D genes are given only for firm matches. Clone size appears in some rows only: once, few, many, or a class for an expanded clone.

clone size: NA
V gene: TRBV20-1
J gene: TRBJ2-7
D gene: TRBD2
CDR3 protein: CSARERTSGAPYEQYF
CDR3 DNA: TGCAGTGCTAGAGAAAGGACTAGCGGGGCACCCTACGAGCAGTACTTC

clone size: few
V gene: TRBV28
J gene: TRBJ2-3
D gene: TRBD2
CDR3 protein: CASSSQGLAKRDTQYF
CDR3 DNA: TGTGCCAGCAGTTCGCAAGGACTAGCTAAGAGAGATACGCAGTATTTT

clone size: NA
V gene: TRBV20-1
J gene: TRBJ2-7
D gene: TRBD1
CDR3 protein: CSALTDRSYEQYF
CDR3 DNA: TGCAGTGCTTTGACGGACAGGAGTTACGAGCAGTACTTC

clone size: few
V gene: TRBV4-2
J gene: TRBJ1-2
D gene: NA
CDR3 protein: CASSTGQGGYGYTF
CDR3 DNA: TGTGCCAGCAGCACAGGTCAGGGTGGCTATGGCTACACCTTC

clone size: few
V gene: TRBV18
J gene: TRBJ2-1
D gene: NA
CDR3 protein: CASSGGASSYNEQFF
CDR3 DNA: TGTGCCAGCTCCGGCGGGGCCAGCTCCTACAATGAGCAGTTCTTC

clone size: NA
V gene: TRBV9
J gene: TRBJ2-7
D gene: NA
CDR3 protein: CASSVTTASYEQYF
CDR3 DNA: TGTGCCAGCAGCGTGACTACAGCAAGCTACGAGCAGTACTTC

clone size: NA
V gene: TRBV20-1
J gene: TRBJ2-3
D gene: TRBD2
CDR3 protein: CSATRERGGLRDTQYF
CDR3 DNA: TGCAGTGCCACTCGGGAGCGGGGGGGCCTCCGGGATACGCAGTATTTT

clone size: NA
V gene: TRBV5-1
J gene: TRBJ2-7
D gene: NA
CDR3 protein: CASSFRESSYEQYF
CDR3 DNA: TGCGCCAGCAGCTTTAGGGAAAGCTCCTACGAGCAGTACTTC

clone size: NA
V gene: TRBV11-2
J gene: TRBJ2-3
D gene: NA
CDR3 protein: CASSPRSGRTQYF
CDR3 DNA: TGTGCCAGCAGCCCCCGGTCGGGGAGAACACAGTATTTT

clone size: NA
V gene: TRBV10-3
J gene: TRBJ2-3
D gene: NA
CDR3 protein: CAIRRQRKSTDTQYF
CDR3 DNA: TGTGCCATCAGGAGGCAGCGGAAAAGCACAGATACGCAGTATTTT

clone size: few
V gene: TRBV7-2
J gene: TRBJ2-3
D gene: TRBD1
CDR3 protein: CASSSTGTGGGADTQYF
CDR3 DNA: TGTGCCAGCAGCTCCACCGGGACAGGGGGCGGAGCAGATACGCAGTATTTT

clone size: NA
V gene: TRBV28
J gene: TRBJ1-6
D gene: TRBD1
CDR3 protein: CASSLRGTGGPYNSPLHF
CDR3 DNA: TGTGCCAGCAGTTTAAGGGGGACAGGGGGCCCTTATAATTCACCCCTCCACTTT

clone size: few
V gene: TRBV29-1
J gene: TRBJ2-3
D gene: NA
CDR3 protein: CSVDFASTDTQYF
CDR3 DNA: TGCAGCGTTGATTTTGCTAGCACAGATACGCAGTATTTT

clone size: many
V gene: TRBV6-5
J gene: TRBJ2-7
D gene: NA
CDR3 protein: CASSYSSQTNSYEQYF
CDR3 DNA: TGTGCCAGCAGTTACTCTAGCCAAACGAACTCCTACGAGCAGTACTTC

clone size: many
V gene: TRBV6-5
J gene: TRBJ2-1
D gene: NA
CDR3 protein: CASSELVDGEQFF
CDR3 DNA: TGTGCCAGCAGCGAACTAGTCGACGGTGAGCAGTTCTTC

clone size: once
V gene: TRBV19
J gene: TRBJ2-3
D gene: TRBD2
CDR3 protein: CASSMPGGARPDTQYF
CDR3 DNA: TGTGCCAGTAGTATGCCGGGGGGGGCGCGGCCAGATACGCAGTATTTT

clone size: NA
V gene: TRBV7-2
J gene: TRBJ1-5
D gene: TRBD1
CDR3 protein: CASSFTGGVRQPQHF
CDR3 DNA: TGTGCCAGCAGCTTCACAGGGGGCGTACGGCAGCCCCAGCATTTT

clone size: NA
V gene: TRBV11-3
J gene: TRBJ2-1
D gene: NA
CDR3 protein: CASSLTSHNEQFF
CDR3 DNA: TGTGCCAGCAGCCTTACTAGCCACAATGAGCAGTTCTTC

clone size: NA
V gene: TRBV14
J gene: TRBJ1-6
D gene: NA
CDR3 protein: CASSQDGQTPPLHF
CDR3 DNA: TGTGCCAGCAGCCAAGACGGACAGACTCCACCCCTCCACTTT

clone size: few
V gene: TRBV18
J gene: TRBJ1-4
D gene: NA
CDR3 protein: CASSPGPNEKLFF
CDR3 DNA: TGTGCCAGCTCACCAGGGCCAAATGAAAAACTGTTTTTT

clone size: few
V gene: TRBV11-2
J gene: TRBJ2-4
D gene: NA
CDR3 protein: CASSQTSQNIQYF
CDR3 DNA: TGTGCCAGCAGCCAAACAAGCCAAAACATTCAGTACTTC

clone size: few
V gene: TRBV10-2
J gene: TRBJ2-1
D gene: TRBD2
CDR3 protein: CAWRGLAGYNEQFF
CDR3 DNA: TGCGCCTGGCGTGGGCTAGCGGGGTACAATGAGCAGTTCTTC

clone size: few
V gene: TRBV12-3/TRBV12-4
J gene: TRBJ1-2
D gene: NA
CDR3 protein: CASSSPGKDYGYTF
CDR3 DNA: TGTGCCAGCAGTTCGCCGGGCAAGGACTATGGCTACACCTTC

clone size: few
V gene: TRBV29-1
J gene: TRBJ2-1
D gene: TRBD2
CDR3 protein: CSVERLAGVYNEQFF
CDR3 DNA: TGCAGCGTTGAAAGACTAGCGGGGGTCTACAATGAGCAGTTCTTC

clone size: few
V gene: TRBV28
J gene: TRBJ2-1
D gene: TRBD2
CDR3 protein: CASNPLTRGRGNEQFF
CDR3 DNA: TGTGCCAGCAACCCCCTGACCCGCGGGAGAGGAAATGAGCAGTTCTTC

clone size: NA
V gene: TRBV30
J gene: TRBJ2-1
D gene: TRBD1
CDR3 protein: CAWSGGTVPNEQFF
CDR3 DNA: TGTGCCTGGAGTGGGGGGACAGTGCCTAATGAGCAGTTCTTC